This TCR beta chain was identified during a study of T cells in Graves' hyperthyroidism and ophthalmopathy. The study's findings and limits: Ophthalmopathy was model-predicted a median around 6.7 months pre-onset. Among thyroid clonotypes expanded above 0.001, most also appeared in blood.

Using RNA transcripts as the source, TCR beta CDR3 regions were amplified. Initially, a first-round RT-PCR of the TCR CDR3 employed the HTBI primer set. MiXCR was run by TCRdb on the multiplex PCR reads, yielding one entry per CDR3 protein. This sample has approximately 500,000 distinct CDR3 sequences, with approximately 44% found just once. The germline gives CDR1 SGHAT, CDR2 FQNNGV. The V end was cut by 2 bases, the J end by 5 bases, with 12 bases between. This CDR3 has 14 residues. To note about this clonotype: The antigen remains unidentified.

Not enrolled were patients with uncontrolled infection, other autoimmune disease, pregnancy or lactation. Used for diagnoses were clinical symptoms, serum thyroxine and TRAb, thyroid ultrasound and orbital computed tomography. The chain combines TRBV11-2 with TRBJ1-1; no firm D call. This TCR came from a woman aged 18-29 years with Graves' hyperthyroidism. The specimen was peripheral blood or thyroid tissue (not recorded which). The DNA for the CDR3 is TGTGCCAGCAGCTTATGGGTGGCGGGGACTGAAGCTTTCTTT. This codes for CASSLWVAGTEAFF.